What follows are 17 T cell receptor beta chains derived from one specimen sequenced in a study of T cell responses to AZD1222 COVID-19 vaccine. Only in-frame clones appear in the TCRdb table, and some are missing; sequencing was by immunoSEQ multiplex PCR. The sample holds 100,000 to 110,000 clones; around 89% are singletons and the top ten take around 2%. The source material was peripheral blood, sampled on day 0 of AZD1222 vaccination. The receptors come from an adult in good health.

The chain couples TRBV5-5 to TRBJ2-1; D is unclear. Trimming stripped 4 bases from V and 10 bases from J, with 12 bases between. Germline assignment: CDR1 SGHKS and CDR2 YYEKEE (reference sequence). The CDR3 consists of 12 residues. DNA for the CDR3: TGTGCCAGCAGCCCCCTGGCAAGGGAGCAGTTCTTC. Residues: CASSPLAREQFF.

This rearrangement joins TRBV6-5 to TRBJ1-2; the D is unclear. Germline lookup yields CDR1 MNHEY and CDR2 SVGAGI. The germline V and J ends were trimmed by 0 bases and 2 bases, with 10 bases remaining between them. The CDR3 is 15 residues long. The chain's CDR3 is CASSYSGVGNYGYTF. CDR3 DNA sequence: TGTGCCAGCAGTTACTCAGGCGTGGGGAACTATGGCTACACCTTC.

The chain uses TRBV19 and TRBJ2-3; possible D gene TRBD1, 5 bases. V was cut by 5 bases and J by 0 bases, with 12 bases left in between. The CDR3 covers 15 residues. Germline CDR1 and CDR2: LNHDA and SQIVND (reference sequence). Here the CDR3 reads CASSVTGPSTDTQYF. In DNA form, the CDR3 reads TGTGCCAGTAGTGTCACAGGCCCAAGCACAGATACGCAGTATTTT. Filled out from reference TRBV19 and TRBJ2-3, the complete variable domain reads DGGITQSPKYLFRKEGQNVTLSCEQNLNHDAMYWYRQDPGQGLRLIYYSQIVNDFQKGDIAEGYSVSREKKESFPLTVTSAQKNPTAFYLCASSVTGPSTDTQYFGPGTRLTVL.

This sequence joins TRBV3-1 (or the pseudogene TRBV3-2) and TRBJ2-7; TRBD1 agrees at 10 bases. There are 23 residues in the CDR3. The germline CDR1 and CDR2 sequences are LGHDT and YNNKEL (reference sequence). The junction had 31 bases not matched to a gene; V was cut back by 4 bases and J by 4 bases. The CDR3 protein is CASSPIPRFTPGQGQLVPYEQYF. The CDR3, as DNA: TGTGCCAGCAGCCCAATTCCACGATTTACGCCGGGACAGGGGCAGTTGGTCCCTTACGAGCAGTACTTC.

The chain employs TRBV19 and TRBJ2-5; TRBD2 aligns across 15 bases. The CDR3 loop spans 15 amino acids. V dropped 7 bases and J dropped 4; count of bases not matched to a gene: 4. Per germline, CDR1 LNHDA and CDR2 SQIVND (reference sequence). The CDR3 nucleotides are TGTGCCAGTACCGTGGGACTAGCGGGAGGAGAGACCCAGTACTTC. As protein: CASTVGLAGGETQYF.

A single count supports this clone. The rearrangement links TRBV28 to TRBJ1-1; D is possibly TRBD1 (6 bases). This CDR3 contains 16 residues. V was trimmed by 7 bases and J by 0 bases, leaving 18 bases between them. Germline CDR1 and CDR2: MDHEN and SYDVKM. This chain's CDR3 is CASTGRGGLLNTEAFF. The CDR3 region has the DNA TGTGCCAGCACCGGCAGGGGAGGTTTGCTGAACACTGAAGCTTTCTTT. Full variable domain (remainder filled in from reference TRBV28 and TRBJ1-1): DVKVTQSSRYLVKRTGEKVFLECVQDMDHENMFWYRQDPGLGLRLIYFSYDVKMKEKGDIPEGYSVSREKKERFSLILESASTNQTSMYLCASTGRGGLLNTEAFFGQGTRLTVV.

The chain joins TRBV20-1 to TRBJ2-1, with unresolved D. The germline V and J ends were trimmed by 5 bases and 10 bases, with 6 bases remaining between them. CDR1 DFQATT and CDR2 SNEGSKA come from the germline V gene (reference sequence). This CDR3 has 9 amino acids. DNA of the CDR3: TGCAGTGCTGCGGACGAGCAGTTCTTC. Encoded protein: CSAADEQFF.

This chain joins TRBV2 and TRBJ2-3; D is ambiguous. V was shortened by 1 base and J by 3 bases, with 5 bases between the two germline ends. The CDR3 extends over 13 amino acids. The V gene's germline CDR1 is SNHLY and CDR2 FYNNEI. CDR3: CASSEESTDTQYF. The CDR3 nucleotides are TGTGCCAGCAGTGAAGAATCAACAGATACGCAGTATTTT.

The V call is TRBV15, the J call TRBJ2-7; tentative D call: TRBD2 (6 bases). Trimming stripped 0 bases from V and 5 bases from J, with 11 bases between. Germline CDR1 reads LNHNV; CDR2 reads YYDKDF (reference sequence). The CDR3 totals 14 residues. The CDR3 spells CATSRDGGEDEQYF. In nucleotides, the CDR3 is TGTGCCACCAGCAGAGATGGAGGGGAGGACGAGCAGTACTTC.

The chain combines TRBV6-2 or TRBV6-3 with TRBJ2-5; D remains ambiguous. From germline, CDR1 is MNHEY and CDR2 SVGEGT. The ends were cut back, 2 bases at V and 2 bases at J, with 6 bases in the middle. This CDR3 has 13 residues. CDR3 DNA sequence: TGTGCCAGCAGTTACGGGGAACAAGAGACCCAGTACTTC. It specifies CASSYGEQETQYF.

The CDR3 coding sequence is TGTGCCAGCAGTTCCCGGGACTGGAACACCGGGGAGCTGTTTTTT. Translation: CASSSRDWNTGELFF. The V gene is TRBV6-5, the J gene TRBJ2-2; a weak D match, TRBD2 (6 bases). The CDR3 is 15 residues long. The V gene lost 4 bases and the J gene lost 1 base, with 10 bases spanning the gap. The germline V gene has CDR1 MNHEY and CDR2 SVGAGI.

This rearrangement joins TRBV11-2 to TRBJ2-2, with TRBD1 matching over 11 bases. The CDR3 sequence is 15 residues long. The V and J ends lost 4 bases and 6 bases, in that order; junction bases with no gene match: 4. Germline CDR1 reads SGHAT; CDR2 reads FQNNGV. The CDR3 DNA is TGTGCCAGCAGCTCTTGGACAGGGGGCTCCGGGGAGCTGTTTTTT. Translating gives CASSSWTGGSGELFF.

The chain combines TRBV7-3 with TRBJ2-1; 9 nucleotides match TRBD1. Germline lookup yields CDR1 SGHTA and CDR2 FQGTGA. The CDR3 length is 17 residues. The V segment lost 4 bases and the J segment 2 bases; nucleotides outside the gene matches: 9. The CDR3 sequence is CASSSLPGQGPYNEQFF. DNA for the CDR3: TGTGCCAGCAGCTCGTTACCGGGACAGGGCCCCTACAATGAGCAGTTCTTC.

By sample fraction, this clone is large. This rearrangement joins TRBV6-5 to TRBJ1-1; D gene uncertain. Germline-derived CDR1 and CDR2 are MNHEY and SVGAGI. This CDR3 is 14 amino acids long. Trimming removed 8 bases at V and 0 bases at J, with 13 bases between. The CDR3 here is CASSPSGVNTEAFF. The CDR3 DNA sequence: TGTGCCAGCTCCCCGTCTGGGGTGAACACTGAAGCTTTCTTT.

The rearrangement joins TRBV28 to TRBJ2-7; D not resolved. Trimming stripped 2 bases from V and 7 bases from J, with 6 bases between. Germline V CDR1 and CDR2: MDHEN, SYDVKM. The CDR3 is made up of 11 amino acids. The CDR3 nucleotides read TGTGCCAGCAGTTTAAGCCGGGAGCAGTACTTC. Protein: CASSLSREQYF.

V usage is TRBV27 and J usage is TRBJ2-5, with a weak D call TRBD2 (6 bases). CDR1 is MNHEY, CDR2 SMNVEV, per germline (reference sequence). Trimming shortened V by 6 bases and J by 10 bases, and 21 bases separated the two germline ends. This CDR3 has 14 residues. The CDR3 is CASSLTGTPTFQYF. The CDR3 nucleotides are TGTGCCAGCAGCCTCACCGGGACTCCCACGTTCCAGTACTTC.

The gene calls are TRBV7-9 and TRBJ1-2, with D maybe TRBD1 (6 bases). V was clipped by 5 bases and J by 6 bases, with 19 bases between them. The CDR3 contains 15 residues. Germline V lookup: CDR1 SEHNR, CDR2 FQNEAQ (reference sequence). CDR3 protein: CASSPPNGQSHGYTF. CDR3 coding DNA: TGTGCCAGCAGCCCCCCTAACGGACAGAGTCATGGCTACACCTTC.